This T cell receptor (beta chain) was sequenced for a study of T cell changes during pregnancy in multiple sclerosis. The V segment lost 8 bases and the J segment 3 bases; nucleotides outside the gene matches: 14. The germline V gene has CDR1 LNHDA and CDR2 SQIVND (reference sequence). The CDR3 length is 17 residues. Assay: immunoSEQ multiplex PCR; the TCRdb copy retains only in-frame clones and omits some. The sample has roughly 30,000 clones; around 91% are singletons. This clone has ten or more counts. The TCR originated in a female donor with multiple sclerosis, enrolled in a pregnancy study. This chain joins TRBV19 and TRBJ2-2; 8 nucleotides agree with TRBD2. The material sequenced was CD8+ T cells from peripheral blood mononuclear cells, taken after pregnancy. This chain's CDR3 is CASWRSGSFVDTGELFF. Written as DNA, the CDR3 is TGTGCCAGTTGGAGAAGCGGGAGTTTCGTTGACACCGGGGAGCTGTTTTTT.